The following is a T cell receptor (beta chain) sequence with its context. There is no known antigen for this receptor. The input lacks base qualities; no much larger clone sits a single base away. This sample is part of a study of vaccination effects on CD4 cells after COVID-19 (dated 2022 in TCRdb). With respect to the entire study: Post-vaccine samples across the study were collected a median of 72 days after the second dose, with a range of 14 to 241. SARS-CoV-2 spike-specific CD4+ TCR repertoires were compared before and after mRNA vaccination in COVID-19 convalescent patients and in infection-naive vaccine recipients. The full study included roughly 10 COVID-19 convalescent patients and several SARS-CoV-2-naive healthy vaccine recipients. The Oncomine TCR Beta short-read assay on an Illumina iSeq 100 was used to sequence cultures from other donors in the study.

Clipping removes 4 bases from V and 3 bases from J, with 4 as the unmatched junction base count. The CDR3 numbers 14 residues from cysteine through phenylalanine. The kept DNA is CDR3 alone, 42 bases in frame from the first base. Sequences KGHDR (CDR1) and SFDVKD (CDR2) are obtained from the germline V gene. The library was made by the immunoSEQ multiplex PCR assay. DNA from the cultured, isolated CD4+ T cells was subjected to TCR beta CDR3 sequencing. The paper's data handling went like this. Non-productive TCR sequences were removed, reads were trimmed to the CDR3 region, and CDR3s of at least 7 amino acids were retained. Antigen-specific clonotypes were identified using the MANAFEST web app by comparison of expansion in peptide wells against reference cultures. To count as positive, a clone had to show expansion at FDR<0.05 compared with the reference and with all other wells, an odds ratio above 5, and a frequency above 0.1% in two replicate wells. A clonotype was defined as cross-reactive if the clonotype was significantly expanded both in SARS-CoV-2 spike wells and in at least one common cold coronavirus spike condition. Using the stringdist R package, CDR3 similarity was measured by Levenshtein distance, and unrooted trees were constructed with ape in R 3.6.1. In its TCRdb copy, this immuneACCESS table keeps in-frame sequences only and misses some clones. Where compared with another copy, unresolved V genes explain less than half of these, and the others have no known cause. V, J and clone size were drawn from that table, and D and trimming were deduced from the DNA. For this sample there are approximately 28,000 clones; about 79% appear just once. The biggest ten clones account for around 6.5% of the sample.

To identify antigen-specific CD4+ T cell clonotypes by their expansion, the ViraFEST assay first stimulated PBMC with viral peptide pools and then applied TCR sequencing. After around ten days of culture, CD4+ T cells were isolated with the EasySep CD4+ T cell isolation kit. Each participant received two doses of an mRNA SARS-CoV-2 vaccine, either BNT162b2 or mRNA-1273. None of the healthy vaccine recipients had a prior SARS-CoV-2 infection, which was confirmed by nucleocapsid antibody tests that came back negative both before and after vaccination. Each well held fewer than 2.5 million PBMC cultured in IMDM containing approximately 5.3% human AB serum, 10 IU/ml IL-2 and gentamicin, along with roughly 10 ug/ml peptides. On days 3 and 7, half of the culture medium was replaced with fresh IL-2-containing medium. Unless noted otherwise, every peptide stimulation condition was cultured in triplicate wells. PBMC were separated from whole blood using Ficoll-Paque Plus gradient centrifugation and were then either cryopreserved at -140C or used fresh. The spike proteins of SARS-CoV-2 and of the common cold coronaviruses HCoV-NL63, HCoV-OC43 and HCoV-229E were spanned by overlapping peptide pools. Genomic DNA was extracted from cultured CD4+ T cells with the QIAamp micro DNA kit.

Study-wide findings and limitations: Clones induced by infection and clones induced by vaccination both contracted markedly at late timepoints after vaccination, which fits with T cell responses waning over time. Only a small number of convalescent patients were included, and no early post-infection timepoints were available, which limited the study. Among healthy vaccine recipients, nearly all vaccine-induced clones were SARS-CoV-2 mono-reactive, and only 1 of 255 was cross-reactive with common cold coronaviruses.

The material was CD4+ T cells from PBMCs cultured with SARS-CoV-2 spike peptides, obtained after COVID-19 vaccination. Interpreted using the paper, the cell subset or site label stands for: SARS-CoV-2 spike overlapping peptide pool stimulation. This sequence was found in a human donor who received a COVID-19 vaccine. Some clones in this sample may be carry-over from other donors' samples. The rearranged chain carries TRBV24-1 and TRBJ2-5, and TRBD1 matches 7 of the central bases. The CDR3 has the sequence CATSEPTGKETQYF. The DNA is as follows: TGTGCCACCAGTGAACCGACAGGGAAAGAGACCCAGTACTTC.